Listed below are T cell receptor beta chains from one sample, sequenced in a study of blood T cell repertoires in COVID-19. Profiling relied on immunoSEQ multiplex PCR, and the TCRdb table lists in-frame clones only, not all of them. Of 250,000 to 350,000 clones listed, 70% to 90% were seen once; the top ten hold 6% to 8%. Sequencing was done on a sample of peripheral blood. The receptors here all came from a woman aged 45-59 years with COVID-19, enrolled during active disease. Both conserved end residues are part of each CDR3. Size tells how often a clone was seen (once, few, many) or the class of an expanded clone, and some rows leave it out.

J gene | clone size | V gene | CDR3 protein
TRBJ2-5 | NA | TRBV3-1/TRBV3-2 | CASSQESRRGGRRQETQYF
TRBJ2-3 | NA | TRBV4-3 | CASSQLAGVADTQYF
TRBJ1-1 | NA | TRBV30 | CAWSVGGPEAFF
TRBJ2-7 | NA | TRBV29-1 | CSVLQGRYEQYF
TRBJ2-7 | NA | TRBV30 | CAWSDPRSSGRAEQYF
TRBJ1-1 | NA | TRBV5-4 | CASSLAGAGGRATEAFF
TRBJ2-7 | NA | TRBV16 | CASSQGQQTSSYEQYF
TRBJ2-2 | NA | TRBV11-2 | CASSPRTVSWTGELFF
TRBJ2-7 | NA | TRBV2 | CASSGDGAYEQYF
TRBJ2-1 | NA | TRBV3-1/TRBV3-2 | CASSLRLAGFNNEQFF
TRBJ2-3 | NA | TRBV5-1 | CASSLGLAGGLDTQYF
TRBJ1-4 | NA | TRBV23-1 | CASSLNPGQKGLATNEKLFF
TRBJ2-5 | NA | TRBV15 | CATSRERGSNQETQYF
TRBJ2-6 | NA | TRBV21-1 | CASSRTQASGSSGANVLTF
TRBJ2-5 | once | TRBV7-2 | CASSLGLAVSRRETQYF